The 15 T cell receptor beta chains below were found in one sample sequenced in a study of T-cell memory formation after mild COVID-19. TCRdb re-called the 5' RACE reads through MiXCR, storing one row per CDR3 protein. The sample comprises around 100,000 distinct CDR3 sequences, 22% of which are singletons, and approximately 41% rests with the top ten. Sequencing was performed on PBMCs or a T cell subset sorted from them (not recorded which). The source of these receptors is a man younger than 35 who had mild COVID-19 (a few samples of this study predate the infection). Cell type and time point are not known.

V is TRBV6-1 and J is TRBJ2-1; either TRBD1 or TRBD2 may supply D (5 bases each). This CDR3 contains 16 residues. Germline-derived CDR1 and CDR2 are MNHNS and SASEGT. V dropped 8 bases and J dropped 8 bases, with 25 bases sitting between them. For the CDR3, the DNA is TGTGCCAGCTCCCTCCCCGGACACCCATTGCGGGATGAGCAGTTCTTC. Its translation: CASSLPGHPLRDEQFF.

V is TRBV30 and J is TRBJ1-2; D not certain. This CDR3 contains 15 residues. V was cut by 4 bases and J by 2 bases, with 17 bases left in between. Germline-derived CDR1 and CDR2 are GTSNPN and SVGIG (reference sequence). The CDR3 loop reads CAWTPLPGGNYGYTF. The CDR3 coding sequence is TGTGCCTGGACCCCTCTCCCGGGAGGGAACTATGGCTACACCTTC. Full variable domain (remainder filled in from reference TRBV30 and TRBJ1-2): SQTIHQWPATLVQPVGSPLSLECTVEGTSNPNLYWYRQAAGRGLQLLFYSVGIGQISSEVPQNLSASRPQDRQFILSSKKLLLSDSGFYLCAWTPLPGGNYGYTFGSGTRLTVV.

The V gene is TRBV20-1, the J gene TRBJ1-6; tentative D call: TRBD1 (5 bases). CDR1 DFQATT and CDR2 SNEGSKA come from the germline V gene (reference sequence). There are 14 residues in the CDR3. Trimming removed 2 bases from V and 5 bases from J, with 10 bases in between. The CDR3 protein is CSARSFRDNSPLHF. CDR3 in DNA: TGCAGTGCTAGATCATTCAGGGATAATTCACCCCTCCACTTT.

This clonotype has a handful of counts. The genes are TRBV4-3 and TRBJ1-2; D not resolved. V shed 1 base and J shed 4 bases, with 13 bases lying between them. Germline V gene data show CDR1 as LGHNA and CDR2 as YSLEER. The CDR3 has 15 residues. The CDR3 region is CASSQVGEGSYGYTF. DNA for the CDR3: TGCGCCAGCAGCCAAGTTGGGGAGGGCTCCTATGGCTACACCTTC.

The genes are TRBV4-3 and TRBJ1-3; a possible D gene is TRBD1 (5 bases). Trimming took off 3 bases at V and 0 bases at J, with 21 bases between the two ends. The CDR3 sequence is 19 residues long. CDR1 and CDR2 (germline): LGHNA, YSLEER. The CDR3 sequence: CASSHQGAFSPLSGNTIYF. The CDR3 region has the DNA TGCGCCAGCAGCCACCAGGGAGCTTTTTCGCCGCTCTCTGGAAACACCATATATTTT.

This clonotype has more than one count but fewer than ten. The chain recombines TRBV16 with TRBJ1-2; 11 positions match TRBD1. After removal of 3 bases from V and 4 bases from J, the junction contained 7 bases not matched to a gene. The CDR3 spans 16 residues. Germline V lookup: CDR1 KGHSY, CDR2 FQNENV. CDR3 region: CASSQRDRGKVYGYTF. CDR3 DNA: TGTGCCAGCAGCCAGCGGGACAGGGGGAAAGTCTATGGCTACACCTTC. Drawing the rest from reference TRBV16 and TRBJ1-2, the complete variable domain is GEEVAQTPKHLVRGEGQKAKLYCAPIKGHSYVFWYQQVLKNEFKFLISFQNENVFDETGMPKERFSAKCLPNSPCSLEIQATKLEDSAVYFCASSQRDRGKVYGYTFGSGTRLTVV.

A few counts support this clonotype. This chain joins TRBV6-5 and TRBJ2-5; TRBD1 might be the D (5 bases). CDR1 and CDR2 from the germline V gene are MNHEY and SVGAGI. This CDR3 spans 16 amino acids. Deletions cut 6 bases from V and 2 bases from J, with 19 bases between. The CDR3, as DNA: TGTGCCAGCAGCCAAGGGGTCACCTTAGAGCAAGAGACCCAGTACTTC. It codes for CASSQGVTLEQETQYF.

CDR3 DNA sequence: TGTGCCAGCACCATATCGGGGACAGGGGGCGGCGAGCAGTACTTC. Its protein is CASTISGTGGGEQYF. This chain uses TRBV28 with TRBJ2-7; 12 nucleotides match TRBD1. Unmatched junction bases numbered 10, after V lost 7 bases and J lost 6 bases. Germline V gives CDR1 MDHEN, CDR2 SYDVKM. The CDR3 extends over 15 amino acids. Filled out from reference TRBV28 and TRBJ2-7, the complete variable domain reads DVKVTQSSRYLVKRTGEKVFLECVQDMDHENMFWYRQDPGLGLRLIYFSYDVKMKEKGDIPEGYSVSREKKERFSLILESASTNQTSMYLCASTISGTGGGEQYFGPGTRLTVT.

This clonotype has at least ten counts. The J gene is TRBJ2-7, the V gene TRBV5-1, with D possibly being TRBD1 or TRBD2 (6 bases each). The V gene's germline CDR1 is SGHRS and CDR2 YFSETQ. Trimming took 0 bases from V and 3 from J, leaving 16 bases between them. The length of the CDR3 is 16 residues. For the CDR3, the DNA is TGCGCCAGCAGCTTGGGACGCCTCGGGGGCAGCTACGAGCAGTACGTC. Its protein is CASSLGRLGGSYEQYV.

The sample holds a few counts of this clonotype. This rearrangement joins TRBV9 to TRBJ2-7; 10 nucleotides match TRBD2. Germline CDR1 and CDR2: SGDLS and YYNGEE. This CDR3 region has 14 residues. The junction had 5 bases not matched to a gene; V was cut back by 4 bases and J by 4 bases. CDR3 sequence: CASSLSGGVYEQYF. The CDR3 DNA is TGTGCCAGCAGCTTAAGCGGGGGGGTTTACGAGCAGTACTTC. The full variable domain, completed using reference TRBV9 and TRBJ2-7, is DSGVTQTPKHLITATGQRVTLRCSPRSGDLSVYWYQQSLDQGLQFLIQYYNGEERAKGNILERFSAQQFPDLHSELNLSSLELGDSALYFCASSLSGGVYEQYFGPGTRLTVT.

The V gene is TRBV12-5, the J gene TRBJ1-3, with a weak D call TRBD1 (6 bases). The CDR3 sequence is 16 residues long. V shed 6 bases and J shed 2 bases, with 17 bases lying between them. Germline V gives CDR1 LGHNT, CDR2 FRNRAP. This CDR3 reads CASGRGGRGPGNTIYF. The DNA for the CDR3 is TGTGCTAGTGGCAGGGGCGGCCGCGGTCCTGGAAACACCATATATTTT.

This rearrangement joins TRBV6-2 or TRBV6-3 to TRBJ2-3, with 10 positions matching TRBD2. CDR3 length: 14 amino acids. Unmatched junction bases numbered 10, after V lost 6 bases and J lost 10 bases. Germline lookup yields CDR1 MNHEY and CDR2 SVGEGT. The CDR3 reads CASRPGTSVISQYF. The CDR3 DNA follows: TGTGCCAGCAGACCCGGGACTAGCGTGATCTCGCAGTATTTT.

The chain joins TRBV4-3 to TRBJ2-6; TRBD1 is a possible D gene (5 bases). The CDR3 loop spans 15 amino acids. The ends were cut back, 3 bases at V and 4 bases at J, with 10 bases in the middle. CDR1 and CDR2 from the germline V gene are LGHNA and YSLEER. The CDR3 DNA sequence: TGCGCCAGCAGCCAGCTGGGGCGGGGGGCCAACGTCCTGACTTTC. Its translation is CASSQLGRGANVLTF.

The chain carries TRBV7-2 and TRBJ2-3; 10 bases are a match to TRBD2. With 7 bases clipped from V and 1 base from J, the junction kept 2 bases outside the gene matches. CDR3 length: 14 residues. CDR1 SGHTA and CDR2 FQGNSA come from the germline V gene. For the CDR3, the DNA is TGTGCCAGCACCCTAGCGGGGGGCACAGATACGCAGTATTTT. It encodes CASTLAGGTDTQYF.

This chain uses TRBV7-9 with TRBJ1-4; D not certain. The CDR3 consists of 17 residues. CDR1 and CDR2 from the germline V gene are SEHNR and FQNEAQ (reference sequence). Trimming left V 3 bases short and J 0 bases short, with 14 bases between. CDR3 protein: CASSFEGFGPTNEKLFF. CDR3 nucleotides: TGTGCCAGCAGCTTTGAGGGATTCGGCCCAACTAATGAAAAACTGTTTTTT.